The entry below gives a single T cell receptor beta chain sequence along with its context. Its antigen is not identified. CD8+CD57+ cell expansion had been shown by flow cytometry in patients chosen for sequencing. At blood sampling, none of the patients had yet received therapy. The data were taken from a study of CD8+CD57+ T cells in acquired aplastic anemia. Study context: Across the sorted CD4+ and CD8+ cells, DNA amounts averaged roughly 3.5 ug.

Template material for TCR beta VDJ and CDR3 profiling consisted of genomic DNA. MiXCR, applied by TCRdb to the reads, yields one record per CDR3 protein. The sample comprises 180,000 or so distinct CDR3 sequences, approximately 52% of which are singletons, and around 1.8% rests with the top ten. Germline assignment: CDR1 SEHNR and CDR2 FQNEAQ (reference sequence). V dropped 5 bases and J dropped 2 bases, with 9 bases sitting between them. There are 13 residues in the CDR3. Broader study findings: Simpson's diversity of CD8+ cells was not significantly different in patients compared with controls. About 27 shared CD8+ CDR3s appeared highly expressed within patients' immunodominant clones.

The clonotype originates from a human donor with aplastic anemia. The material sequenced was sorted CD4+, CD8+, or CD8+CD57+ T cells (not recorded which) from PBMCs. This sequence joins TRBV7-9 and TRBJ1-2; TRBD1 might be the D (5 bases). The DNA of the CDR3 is TGTGCCAGCAGCCTACAGGAGAACTATGGCTACACCTTC. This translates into CASSLQENYGYTF. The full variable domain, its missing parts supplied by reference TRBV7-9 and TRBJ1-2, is DTGVSQNPRHKITKRGQNVTFRCDPISEHNRLYWYRQTLGQGPEFLTYFQNEAQLEKSRLLSDRFSAERPKGSFSTLEIQRTEQGDSAMYLCASSLQENYGYTFGSGTRLTVV.